Below, 15 T cell receptor beta chains from the same sample are listed, as sequenced in a study of tumor and adjacent non-tumor tissue in lung cancer. Three rounds of nested PCR, following a modified ARM-PCR protocol, produced the TCRbeta library. In TCRdb, the multiplex PCR reads were re-called with MiXCR into one record per CDR3 protein. The sample carries approximately 100,000 distinct CDR3 sequences, about 62% recorded once. RNA was extracted from bulk tissue without any cell sorting. More than 3 cm separated this lung sample from the edge of the tumor. Input material: distant non-tumor lung tissue. The receptor set was obtained from a man aged 25-45 years with non-small cell lung cancer.

The gene calls are TRBV20-1 and TRBJ1-2, with no clear D. This CDR3 is 13 amino acids long. Germline V lookup: CDR1 DFQATT, CDR2 SNEGSKA (reference sequence). V was shortened by 4 bases and J by 5 bases, with 14 bases between the two germline ends. The CDR3 bases are TGCAGTGCTACCCCCGGGATCCTATATGGCTACACCTTC. Translation: CSATPGILYGYTF.

At least ten counts were recorded for this clonotype. V is TRBV5-6 and J is TRBJ2-6, with no clear D. The V gene's germline CDR1 is SGHDT and CDR2 YYEEEE. Trimming took 0 bases from V and 0 from J, leaving 7 bases between them. CDR3 length: 16 amino acids. The CDR3 nucleotides read TGTGCCAGCAGCTTGGGCATTGGCTCTGGGGCCAACGTCCTGACTTTC. Translation gives CASSLGIGSGANVLTF.

This rearrangement joins TRBV11-1 to TRBJ2-5, with D maybe TRBD1 (6 bases). The V end was cut by 7 bases, the J end by 5 bases, with 20 bases between. From germline, CDR1 is SGHAT and CDR2 FQDESV (reference sequence). The length of the CDR3 is 15 residues. The CDR3 here is CASNFDSGVNETQYF. The DNA of the CDR3 is TGTGCCAGCAACTTCGACTCAGGGGTAAACGAGACCCAGTACTTC.

For this clonotype: The junction departs from the called germline gene at one end, perhaps through a read error. The chain has TRBV11-1 and TRBJ1-2, with D maybe TRBD1 (6 bases). The germline V gene has CDR1 SGHAT and CDR2 FQDESV (reference sequence). This CDR3 comprises 14 residues. The CDR3 is CASSPGVGGYGYTF. The CDR3 nucleotides read TGTGCCAGCAGCCCAGGGGTAGGAGGCTATGGCTACACATTC.

On this clonotype itself: Compared with germline, one end of the junction differs, possibly owing to a read error. The chain recombines TRBV7-3 with TRBJ2-1, with 12 bases that match TRBD2. The germline V gene has CDR1 SGHTA and CDR2 FQGTGA. The CDR3 is 14 residues long. CDR3 residues: CVSSPGLAGNEQFF. For the CDR3, the DNA is TGTGTCAGCAGCCCGGGACTAGCGGGCAATGAGCAGTTCTTC.

For this clonotype: Given a much more abundant clone one base away, this may be a read error. The chain carries TRBV4-3 and TRBJ1-4; D remains ambiguous. The CDR3 spans 14 residues. The germline CDR1 and CDR2 sequences are LGHNA and YSLEER. In DNA form, the CDR3 reads TGCTCCAGCAGCCAAGAAGGCACTAATGAAAAACTGTTTTTT. This codes for CSSSQEGTNEKLFF.

As to this clonotype: An end of the junction does not agree with germline; a read error may underlie this. The rearrangement links TRBV6-5 to TRBJ2-3; either TRBD1 or TRBD2 may fit D (6 bases each). Per the germline V gene, CDR1 is MNHEY and CDR2 is SVGAGI. The CDR3 covers 16 residues. CDR3 amino acids: CASSSGDTWGTDTQYF. The CDR3 nucleotides read TGTGCCAGTAGTTCGGGGGACACCTGGGGTACAGATACGCAGTATTTT.

This chain uses TRBV4-3 with TRBJ1-2; D gene uncertain. This CDR3 comprises 16 residues. Germline CDR1 LGHNA, CDR2 YSLEER. V was cut by 1 base and J by 5 bases, with 17 bases left in between. This chain's CDR3 is CASSQGRFWIEYGYTF. The DNA for the CDR3 is TGCGCCAGCAGCCAAGGACGGTTTTGGATAGAATATGGCTACACCTTC.

As to this clonotype: One end of the junction does not line up with germline, which may come from a read error. The chain has TRBV4-1 and TRBJ2-3; D could derive from TRBD1 or TRBD2 (5 bases each). The CDR3 has 16 amino acids. In germline, CDR1 is MGHRA, CDR2 YSYEKL. The CDR3 DNA is TGCGCCAACAGCCATGGGGGAACCTCGGCCACAGATACGCAGTATTTT. Translation: CANSHGGTSATDTQYF.

As regards this clonotype: One junction end disagrees with the germline gene, perhaps due to a read error. This chain links TRBV7-7 with TRBJ2-1; D not resolved. This CDR3 has 14 amino acids. Germline CDR1 SSHAT, CDR2 FNYEAQ (reference sequence). The CDR3 nucleotides are TGTGCTAGCAGCTTACTCGAAACGGGCAATGAGCAGTTCTTC. Translated, it gives CASSLLETGNEQFF. The full variable domain, with the rest looked up from reference TRBV7-7 and TRBJ2-1, is GAGVSQSPRYKVTKRGQDVTLRCDPISSHATLYWYQQALGQGPEFLTYFNYEAQPDKSGLPSDRFSAERPEGSISTLTIQRTEQRDSAMYRCASSLLETGNEQFFGPGTRLTVL.

Points on this clonotype: At one of its ends the junction is not consistent with the germline gene, which may arise from a read error. The chain employs TRBV14 and TRBJ2-3; possible D gene TRBD1, 5 bases. The CDR3 spans 15 residues. Per the germline V gene, CDR1 is SGHDN and CDR2 is FVKESK. In nucleotides, the CDR3 is TGTGCCAGCAGCCCTCATGTTAGGGGCACAAATACGCAGTATTTT. It encodes CASSPHVRGTNTQYF.

On this clonotype itself: A much larger clone differs from this one at a single base, so this may be a read error. The gene calls are TRBV12-3 or TRBV12-4 and TRBJ2-3; D not certain. The CDR3 runs to 11 residues. Deletions cut 3 bases from V and 8 bases from J, with 6 bases between. CDR3 DNA: TGTGCCAGCAGTTTGGCAAGTACGCAGTATTTT. Residues: CASSLASTQYF.

This clonotype was seen at least ten times. The chain couples TRBV6-5 to TRBJ2-6; the match to TRBD1 covers 11 bases. Germline V gene sequence: CDR1 MNHEY, CDR2 SVGAGI. The V and J ends lost 5 bases and 0 bases, in that order; junction bases with no gene match: 3. CDR3 length: 17 amino acids. The DNA of the CDR3 is TGTGCCAGCAGTAGAGGACAGGGGGCCTCTGGGGCCAACGTCCTGACTTTC. Translated: CASSRGQGASGANVLTF.

On this clonotype itself: A junction end diverges from the germline sequence, so it may reflect a read error. The chain carries TRBV20-1 and TRBJ2-7; maybe TRBD2 (5 bases). This CDR3 is built from 13 residues. CDR1 DFQATT and CDR2 SNEGSKA come from the germline V gene (reference sequence). CDR3: CSATEHGSYDQYF. CDR3 bases: TGCAGTGCTACGGAGCATGGGAGCTACGATCAGTACTTC.

A word on this clonotype: The junction and the germline gene differ at one end; a read error may be behind it. The rearrangement uses TRBV29-1 and TRBJ2-2, with 8 positions matching TRBD2. CDR1 is SQVTM and CDR2 is ANQGSEA in the germline V gene. CDR3 length: 13 residues. In DNA form, the CDR3 reads TGTAGCGTAAGCGGGAGCAACTCCGGGGAGCTGTATTTT. Protein product: CSVSGSNSGELYF.